Listed below are T cell receptor beta chains from one sample, sequenced in a study of beta chain features in type 1 diabetes. TCRdb's copy holds only in-frame clones and misses some; the assay was immunoSEQ multiplex PCR. This table holds around 690,000 clones, roughly 12% found once. The sequenced sample was naive CD4+ T cells from blood. These receptors all stem from a man aged 25-45 years with type 1 diabetes. Each CDR3 is given with its conserved first and last residue. A D gene is named only where the DNA matches it firmly. A clone size is listed for some rows: how often the clone was seen (once, few, many), or a class if it is expanded.

j_call	cdr3_length	d_call	v_call	clone_size	cdr3_aa	cdr3_nt
TRBJ2-5	15	NA	TRBV19	NA	CASNRRGDFQETQYF	TGTGCCAGTAACAGAAGGGGGGATTTCCAAGAGACCCAGTACTTC
TRBJ1-4	15	NA	TRBV13	NA	CASSPHNQGNEKLFF	TGTGCCAGCAGCCCCCATAACCAGGGTAATGAAAAACTGTTTTTT
TRBJ2-5	16	NA	TRBV7-9	NA	CASSPSGVAAAETQYF	TGTGCCAGCAGCCCCTCGGGGGTAGCGGCCGCAGAGACCCAGTACTTC
TRBJ2-5	16	TRBD2	TRBV7-2	NA	CASSFTSGGARETQYF	TGTGCCAGCAGCTTTACCAGCGGGGGGGCCCGGGAGACCCAGTACTTC
TRBJ2-5	15	NA	TRBV18	NA	CASSPPNYSEETQYF	TGTGCCAGCTCACCACCGAACTACTCCGAAGAGACCCAGTACTTC
TRBJ1-2	13	TRBD1	TRBV6-5	NA	CATKGGPEYGYTF	TGTGCCACCAAAGGGGGCCCGGAGTATGGCTACACCTTC
TRBJ2-5	15	TRBD2	TRBV7-2	NA	CASSLVAGVQETQYF	TGTGCCAGCAGCTTAGTCGCGGGGGTACAAGAGACCCAGTACTTC
TRBJ2-5	15	TRBD1	TRBV7-8	few	CASSLGPGTGETQYF	TGTGCCAGCAGCTTAGGCCCCGGGACAGGGGAGACCCAGTACTTC
TRBJ2-5	14	NA	TRBV6-5	NA	CASSDASLRETQYF	TGTGCCAGCAGTGACGCAAGCCTTCGGGAAACCCAGTACTTC
TRBJ2-5	10	NA	TRBV5-1	NA	CASSGETQYF	TGCGCCAGCAGTGGTGAGACCCAGTACTTC
TRBJ2-7	15	TRBD1	TRBV19	few	CASRSQGASSYEQYF	TGTGCCAGTAGGTCACAGGGGGCTAGCTCCTACGAGCAGTACTTC
TRBJ2-6	16	NA	TRBV28	many	CASNARWGSGANVLTF	TGTGCCAGCAACGCTAGGTGGGGGTCTGGGGCCAACGTCCTGACTTTC
TRBJ2-3	15	NA	TRBV2	few	CASRAGTLSTDTQYF	TGTGCCAGCAGGGCCGGGACACTGAGCACAGATACGCAGTATTTT
TRBJ1-1	14	TRBD1	TRBV5-6	few	CASSLQGAGTEAFF	TGTGCCAGCAGCTTACAGGGGGCTGGCACTGAAGCTTTCTTT
TRBJ1-6	12	NA	TRBV28	NA	CASSLQVSLLHF	TGTGCCAGCAGCTTACAGGTATCACTCCTCCACTTT
TRBJ1-2	14	NA	TRBV5-6	few	CASRNGAGAYGYTF	TGTGCCAGCAGGAACGGGGCCGGGGCATATGGCTACACCTTC
TRBJ1-6	16	NA	TRBV7-6	NA	CASSSEGSVRDSPLHF	TGTGCCAGCAGCTCCGAGGGGTCGGTGAGGGATTCACCCCTCCACTTT
TRBJ1-1	16	TRBD1	TRBV4-3	NA	CASSQGQGQGNTEAFF	TGCGCCAGCAGCCAAGGGCAGGGACAGGGAAACACTGAAGCTTTCTTT
TRBJ1-5	13	NA	TRBV29-1	NA	CSVEEGGEQPQHF	TGCAGCGTTGAAGAAGGAGGGGAGCAGCCCCAGCATTTT
TRBJ1-1	18	NA	TRBV4-3	NA	CASSQAGTNQRKYTEAFF	TGCGCCAGCAGCCAAGCCGGGACGAACCAACGAAAGTACACTGAAGCTTTCTTT
TRBJ2-7	13	TRBD1	TRBV2	few	CASRDREVSEQYF	TGTGCCAGCAGGGACAGGGAGGTGAGCGAGCAGTACTTC
TRBJ2-3	16	TRBD2	TRBV7-2	NA	CASSLGPAGLMDTQYF	TGTGCCAGCAGCTTAGGCCCAGCGGGGTTGATGGATACGCAGTATTTT
TRBJ2-6	15	NA	TRBV7-6	once	CASSYLTSGANVLTF	TGTGCCAGCAGCTACCTTACGAGTGGGGCCAACGTCCTGACTTTC
TRBJ2-3	15	TRBD1	TRBV18	few	CASSSQGAGTDTQYF	TGTGCCAGCTCATCACAGGGGGCAGGCACAGATACGCAGTATTTT
TRBJ2-7	14	TRBD1	TRBV27	once	CASSPRTGSYEQYF	TGTGCCAGCAGTCCCCGGACAGGGTCCTACGAGCAGTACTTC
TRBJ1-5	13	NA	TRBV4-3	NA	CASSQDLRRPPHF	TGCGCCAGCAGCCAAGATTTAAGGCGGCCTCCGCATTTT
TRBJ1-4	17	NA	TRBV2	NA	CASSAGGPRATNEKLFF	TGTGCCAGCAGCGCCGGGGGGCCCCGAGCAACTAATGAAAAACTGTTTTTT
TRBJ1-2	11	NA	TRBV6-5	few	CASSSRTVSTF	TGTGCCAGCAGTTCGCGAACTGTGAGCACCTTC
TRBJ1-1	14	NA	TRBV10-1	NA	CASSEIPLNTEAFF	TGCGCCAGCAGTGAGATCCCCCTGAACACTGAAGCTTTCTTT
TRBJ2-5	16	TRBD2	TRBV10-3	NA	CAISEWETSNQETQYF	TGTGCCATCAGTGAGTGGGAGACTAGCAATCAAGAGACCCAGTACTTC
TRBJ2-2	17	TRBD1	TRBV4-3	NA	CASSQATQGANTGELFF	TGCGCCAGCAGCCAAGCTACACAGGGGGCGAACACCGGGGAGCTGTTTTTT
TRBJ2-5	12	NA	TRBV6-6	few	CASSYHQETQYF	TGTGCCAGCAGTTACCACCAAGAGACCCAGTACTTC
TRBJ2-5	15	TRBD2	TRBV7-2	NA	CASSLGLAGQETQYF	TGTGCCAGCAGCCTGGGACTAGCGGGCCAAGAGACCCAGTACTTC
TRBJ2-6	15	TRBD1	TRBV30	few	CAWGQGGYGANVLTF	TGTGCCTGGGGACAGGGAGGTTATGGGGCCAACGTCCTGACTTTC
TRBJ2-3	17	TRBD2	TRBV5-1	NA	CASSLAASGGPGDTQYF	TGCGCCAGCAGCTTGGCTGCTAGCGGGGGGCCGGGAGATACGCAGTATTTT
TRBJ1-1	13	NA	TRBV7-3	few	CASSLGENTEAFF	TGTGCCAGCAGCTTAGGGGAGAACACTGAAGCTTTCTTT
TRBJ1-1	16	NA	TRBV4-2	NA	CASSQEAHRMGTEAFF	TGTGCCAGCAGCCAAGAGGCCCACAGAATGGGGACTGAAGCTTTCTTT
TRBJ1-2	16	TRBD1	TRBV30	NA	CAWSEIQGQADYGYTF	TGTGCCTGGAGCGAGATCCAAGGACAGGCTGACTATGGCTACACCTTC
TRBJ1-4	15	NA	TRBV19	few	CASSIGRDDNEKLFF	TGTGCCAGTAGTATTGGGCGCGACGATAATGAAAAACTGTTTTTT
TRBJ2-3	16	TRBD1	TRBV6-4	NA	CASSRRQGSSTDTQYF	TGTGCCAGCAGTCGGCGACAGGGCTCTAGCACAGATACGCAGTATTTT
TRBJ1-1	14	NA	TRBV7-2	few	CASSPRRQQGTAFF	TGTGCCAGCAGCCCGAGACGCCAACAGGGTACAGCTTTCTTT
TRBJ2-3	15	TRBD1	TRBV6-5	few	CASSRTGEMGDTQYF	TGTGCCAGCAGTCGGACAGGGGAGATGGGCGATACGCAGTATTTT
TRBJ2-1	18	TRBD1	TRBV9	few	CASSVGFGGGQGYNEQFF	TGTGCCAGCAGCGTAGGCTTCGGTGGGGGACAGGGGTACAATGAGCAGTTCTTC
TRBJ2-1	17	TRBD2	TRBV9	few	CASSPPTGGSSYNEQFF	TGTGCCAGCAGCCCACCCACGGGGGGGAGCTCCTACAATGAGCAGTTCTTC
TRBJ2-5	13	TRBD1	TRBV4-3	NA	CASSRRTGETQYF	TGCGCCAGCAGCCGTAGGACAGGAGAGACCCAGTACTTC